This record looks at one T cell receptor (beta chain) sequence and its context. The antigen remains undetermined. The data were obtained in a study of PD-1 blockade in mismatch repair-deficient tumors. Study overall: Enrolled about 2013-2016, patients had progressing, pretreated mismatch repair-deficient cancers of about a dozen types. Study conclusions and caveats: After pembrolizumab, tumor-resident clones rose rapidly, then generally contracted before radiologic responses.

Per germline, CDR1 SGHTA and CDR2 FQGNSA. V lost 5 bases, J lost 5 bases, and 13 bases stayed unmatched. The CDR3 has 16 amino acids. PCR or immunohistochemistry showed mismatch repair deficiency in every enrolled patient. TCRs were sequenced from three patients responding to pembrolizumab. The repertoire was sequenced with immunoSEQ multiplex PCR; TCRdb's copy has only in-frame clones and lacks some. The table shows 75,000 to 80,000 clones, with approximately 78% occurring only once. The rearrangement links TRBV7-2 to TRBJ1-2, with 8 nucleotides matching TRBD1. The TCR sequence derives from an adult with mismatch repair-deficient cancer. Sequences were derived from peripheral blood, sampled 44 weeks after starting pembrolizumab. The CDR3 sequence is CASSVTGTGLEYGYTF. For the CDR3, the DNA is TGTGCCAGCAGCGTCACCGGGACAGGATTGGAATATGGCTACACCTTC.